One sample yielded the 30 T cell receptor beta chains listed below, sequenced in a study of identical twins. In TCRdb, the 5' RACE reads were re-called with MiXCR into one record per CDR3 protein. This sample has approximately 670,000 distinct CDR3 sequences; 5.5% to 6.5% occur once, and the top ten carry 1.5% to 2%. Material for sequencing was naive T cells sorted from blood. These receptors all stem from a man aged 18 to 29 in good health.

The rearrangement joins TRBV5-1 to TRBJ1-1; the match to TRBD1 covers 8 bases. Losses at the gene ends were 2 bases for V and 7 bases for J; bases not matched to a gene: 1. This CDR3 has 12 residues. CDR1 is SGHRS, CDR2 YFSETQ, per germline. CDR3: CASSLQGVEAFF. The CDR3 DNA is TGCGCCAGCAGCTTACAGGGGGTTGAAGCTTTCTTT.

There are many counts of this clonotype. The chain employs TRBV9 and TRBJ2-5; D ambiguous. Germline V lookup: CDR1 SGDLS, CDR2 YYNGEE. The CDR3 spans 15 residues. With 4 bases removed from V and 1 base from J, the gap between germline ends came to 14 bases. CDR3 sequence reads: CASSLRAGPQETQYF. Here the CDR3 DNA reads TGTGCCAGCAGCCTCCGAGCCGGGCCCCAAGAGACCCAGTACTTC.

V usage is TRBV28 and J usage is TRBJ2-3; TRBD1 matches at 8 bases. Per the germline V gene, CDR1 is MDHEN and CDR2 is SYDVKM. Losses at the gene ends were 2 bases for V and 2 bases for J; bases not matched to a gene: 3. The CDR3 spans 15 residues. CDR3: CASSLRTGPTDTQYF. CDR3 nucleotide sequence: TGTGCCAGCAGTTTACGGACAGGGCCCACAGATACGCAGTATTTT.

The rearrangement uses TRBV28 and TRBJ2-7; 8 positions match TRBD2. Trimming at V came to 5 bases and at J to 1 base, leaving 10 bases not matched to a gene. This CDR3 has 16 residues. CDR1 and CDR2 from the germline V gene are MDHEN and SYDVKM. CDR3 in amino acids: CASSPRGSGASYEQYF. CDR3 nucleotides: TGTGCCAGCAGTCCCCGTGGTAGCGGGGCATCCTACGAGCAGTACTTC.

This clonotype was seen ten or more times. The CDR3 loop is CASSLAVNALGDTQYF. For the CDR3, the DNA is TGCGCCAGCAGCTTGGCCGTGAACGCTTTAGGGGATACGCAGTATTTT. The rearrangement links TRBV5-1 to TRBJ2-3; no clear D gene. This CDR3 has 16 residues. Germline loops: CDR1 SGHRS, CDR2 YFSETQ. V was trimmed by 0 bases and J by 6 bases, leaving 17 bases between them.

This clonotype was counted between two and nine times. This chain links TRBV6-2 or TRBV6-3 with TRBJ2-4, with 10 nucleotides matching TRBD1. The V and J ends lost 2 bases and 2 bases, in that order; junction bases with no gene match: 3. Per germline, CDR1 MNHEY and CDR2 SVGEGT. This CDR3 region has 16 residues. The CDR3 sequence: CASSYEDRGSKNIQYF. In DNA, the CDR3 is TGTGCCAGCAGTTACGAGGACAGGGGGTCCAAAAACATTCAGTACTTC.

This clonotype came up many times. The chain recombines TRBV10-3 with TRBJ2-5; D might be TRBD1 (5 bases). V was shortened by 6 bases and J by 6 bases, with 11 bases between the two germline ends. Germline V lookup: CDR1 ENHRY, CDR2 SYGVKD. The CDR3 totals 12 residues. The CDR3 reads CAISLQDQTQYF. CDR3 nucleotide sequence: TGTGCCATCAGCCTACAGGATCAGACCCAGTACTTC.

V gene TRBV19 combines with J gene TRBJ2-7; D possibly corresponds to TRBD1 (6 bases). The germline CDR1 and CDR2 sequences are LNHDA and SQIVND (reference sequence). The germline V and J ends were trimmed by 7 bases and 2 bases, with 9 bases remaining between them. The CDR3 length is 12 residues. The CDR3 here is CASTRQAYEQYV. CDR3 bases: TGTGCCAGTACCCGACAGGCCTACGAGCAGTACGTC.

Only a few counts were recorded for this clonotype. The chain uses TRBV7-2 and TRBJ1-5, with D unclear. Deletions cut 1 base from V and 5 bases from J, with 12 bases between. The CDR3 consists of 15 residues. The germline V gene has CDR1 SGHTA and CDR2 FQGNSA. The CDR3 protein is CASSLEKGGHQPQHF. Here the CDR3 DNA reads TGTGCCAGCAGCTTAGAAAAGGGTGGGCATCAGCCCCAGCATTTT.

The chain links TRBV6-1 to TRBJ1-5, with 9 bases lining up with TRBD1. V shed 6 bases and J 2 bases; nucleotides not matched to a gene: 5. Germline V gene sequence: CDR1 MNHNS, CDR2 SASEGT. CDR3 length equals 15 residues. The CDR3 protein is CASRGQGFGNQPQHF. The DNA of the CDR3 is TGTGCCAGCAGGGGACAGGGATTCGGCAATCAGCCCCAGCATTTT.

This clonotype was counted a few times. The J gene is TRBJ2-3, the V gene TRBV27; possible D gene TRBD2, 6 bases. CDR1 and CDR2 (germline): MNHEY, SMNVEV (reference sequence). The germline V and J ends were trimmed by 1 base and 4 bases, with 9 bases remaining between them. This CDR3 has 14 residues. CDR3 DNA: TGTGCCAGCAGTTTATTTAGGGAGGCAGATACGCAGTATTTT. It specifies CASSLFREADTQYF.

The chain joins TRBV12-3 or TRBV12-4 to TRBJ1-1; 8 bases fit TRBD1. This CDR3 spans 14 amino acids. The junction had 11 bases not matched to a gene; V was cut back by 5 bases and J by 9 bases. The CDR3 nucleotides are TGTGCCAGCAGTCCCCAGGGACAGGTATTACAAGCTTTCTTT. Its translation is CASSPQGQVLQAFF.

The chain joins TRBV4-3 to TRBJ1-2; perhaps TRBD1 as D (5 bases). Germline-derived CDR1 and CDR2 are LGHNA and YSLEER. Trimming shortened V by 1 base and J by 6 bases, and 15 bases separated the two germline ends. This CDR3 is 15 amino acids long. The CDR3 DNA reads TGCGCCAGCAGCCAAGTCCCAGGGTCTGAGGATGGCTACACCTTC. Amino acids: CASSQVPGSEDGYTF.

Details on this clonotype: The junction does not match germline at one end; this may be a read error. The chain combines TRBV7-2 with TRBJ1-5, with TRBD1 matching over 7 bases. Germline lookup yields CDR1 SGHTA and CDR2 FQGNSA. The CDR3 has 15 residues. CDR3 DNA sequence: TGTGCCAGCAGCTTAGACGTCCAGGGGGGGAAGCCCCAGCTTTTT. This sequence encodes CASSLDVQGGKPQLF.

This clonotype has just a few counts. The genes are TRBV7-3 and TRBJ2-5, with D perhaps TRBD2 (7 bases). Germline CDR1 and CDR2: SGHTA and FQGTGA. V was pared by 3 bases and J by 5 bases, with 13 bases between. The length of the CDR3 is 14 residues. The CDR3, as DNA: TGTGCCAGCAGCTTGGGGGGGGCTCTTGAGACCCAGTACTTC. Its protein is CASSLGGALETQYF. Based on the CDR3 plus reference TRBV7-3 and TRBJ2-5, the full variable domain is GAGVSQTPSNKVTEKGKYVELRCDPISGHTALYWYRQSLGQGPEFLIYFQGTGAADDSGLPNDRFFAVRPEGSVSTLKIQRTERGDSAVYLCASSLGGALETQYFGPGTRLLVL.

J is TRBJ2-2 and V is TRBV6-4; TRBD2 aligns across 14 bases. Trimming cost V 5 bases and J 9 bases; bases outside gene matches: 5. Looked up from germline, CDR1 is MRHNA and CDR2 is SNTAGT. CDR3 length: 15 residues. CDR3 loop: CASSPGLAGDRELFF. CDR3 coding DNA: TGTGCCAGCAGTCCGGGACTAGCGGGAGATAGGGAGCTGTTTTTT.

The V gene is TRBV18, the J gene TRBJ2-3, with D possibly TRBD2 on 5 matching bases. In germline, CDR1 is KGHSH, CDR2 LQKENI. The CDR3 covers 16 residues. Between the trimmed V and J ends, which lost 4 bases and 0 bases, there was a span of 14 bases. The CDR3: CASSLLGPSSTDTQYF. For the CDR3, the DNA is TGTGCCAGCTCACTACTAGGACCCTCTAGCACAGATACGCAGTATTTT.

The rearrangement joins TRBV30 to TRBJ1-1; D may be TRBD1 (6 bases). Trimming pared 1 base from V and 0 bases from J, leaving 9 bases between. The CDR3 loop spans 14 amino acids. Looked up from germline, CDR1 is GTSNPN and CDR2 is SVGIG (reference sequence). The CDR3 is CAWSGTVMNTEAFF. Here the CDR3 DNA reads TGTGCCTGGAGTGGGACAGTTATGAACACTGAAGCTTTCTTT.

This clonotype was counted ten times or more. The chain carries TRBV29-1 and TRBJ2-7, with TRBD1 matching 12 bases. From germline, CDR1 is SQVTM and CDR2 ANQGSEA. The junction had 5 bases not matched to a gene; V was cut back by 1 base and J by 7 bases. The CDR3 extends over 14 amino acids. CDR3 sequence reads: CSVEGGTGGREQYF. The CDR3 nucleotides read TGCAGCGTTGAAGGAGGGACAGGGGGCCGGGAGCAGTACTTC.

This clonotype was observed a few times. The V and J genes are TRBV7-8 and TRBJ2-7; perhaps TRBD1 as D (5 bases). Trimming removed 4 bases at V and 4 bases at J, with 17 bases between. The germline V gene encodes CDR1 SGHVS and CDR2 FQNEAQ. The CDR3 has 15 residues. The CDR3: CASSYDSSAYYEQYF. CDR3 DNA: TGTGCCAGCAGCTACGACAGTTCCGCTTATTACGAGCAGTACTTC.

This clonotype was detected ten times or more. Written as DNA, the CDR3 is TGTGCCAGCAGCCCCGGGGGGGATGAGCAGTTCTTC. This codes for CASSPGGDEQFF. V is TRBV6-2 or TRBV6-3 and J is TRBJ2-1; TRBD2 matches at 8 bases. The CDR3 consists of 12 residues. The germline V gene encodes CDR1 MNHEY and CDR2 SVGEGT. Losses at the gene ends were 6 bases for V and 8 bases for J; bases not matched to a gene: 3.

In its sample, this clonotype was seen a few times. The chain joins TRBV5-1 to TRBJ2-5; D gene ambiguous. CDR1 and CDR2 from the germline V gene are SGHRS and YFSETQ. V was clipped by 7 bases and J by 0 bases, with 13 bases between them. This CDR3 contains 14 residues. The CDR3 loop reads CASAIGVYQETQYF. In nucleotides, the CDR3 is TGCGCCAGCGCCATTGGTGTCTACCAAGAGACCCAGTACTTC.

This clonotype came up many times. J is TRBJ2-1 and V is TRBV9; 9 positions match TRBD2. This CDR3 contains 14 residues. CDR1 is SGDLS and CDR2 is YYNGEE in the germline V gene. Germline trimming cut 2 bases from V and 8 bases from J; bases unmatched to any gene: 5. The CDR3 DNA is TGTGCCAGCAGCGTTCGCGGGAGGGCCGATGAGCAGTTCTTC. The encoded protein is CASSVRGRADEQFF.

Ten or more counts support this clonotype. The chain employs TRBV29-1 and TRBJ2-7, with unresolved D. The CDR3 has 13 residues. CDR1 and CDR2 (germline): SQVTM, ANQGSEA. Trimming took 4 bases from V and 2 from J, leaving 12 bases between them. CDR3 in amino acids: CSVATELTYEQYF. The DNA of the CDR3 is TGCAGCGTTGCAACAGAGCTCACCTACGAGCAGTACTTC.

This clonotype was seen a few times. The V and J genes are TRBV6-2 or TRBV6-3 and TRBJ1-1; D is unclear. The V gene lost 0 bases and the J gene lost 0 bases, with 20 bases spanning the gap. The germline gives CDR1 MNHEY, CDR2 SVGEGT. The CDR3 is 19 residues long. CDR3 residues: CASSYSRYGAGYMNTEAFF. CDR3 nucleotides: TGTGCCAGCAGTTACTCGAGGTACGGTGCAGGATACATGAACACTGAAGCTTTCTTT.

This clonotype was counted between two and nine times. V and J are TRBV7-9 and TRBJ2-1; a possible D gene is TRBD2 (5 bases). The V end lost 5 bases, the J end lost 10 bases, and 12 bases lay between the germline ends. Germline CDR1 SEHNR, CDR2 FQNEAQ (reference sequence). This CDR3 spans 12 amino acids. The CDR3, as DNA: TGTGCCAGCAGCCAAATCAGACTAGAGCAGTTCTTC. Its translation: CASSQIRLEQFF.

The chain joins TRBV24-1 to TRBJ2-3, with TRBD2 identical over 12 bases. Germline CDR1 is KGHDR and CDR2 is SFDVKD. This CDR3 comprises 17 residues. V was pared by 4 bases and J by 2 bases, with 6 bases of the junction left unmatched. CDR3 protein: CATSDRTSGDFTDTQYF. The CDR3 DNA follows: TGTGCCACCAGTGACCGGACTAGCGGGGATTTCACAGATACGCAGTATTTT.

V and J are TRBV20-1 and TRBJ2-2; 8 bases are shared with TRBD1. CDR3 length: 16 residues. In germline, CDR1 is DFQATT, CDR2 SNEGSKA (reference sequence). V shed 2 bases, J shed 3 bases, and the junction held 8 bases outside the gene matches. CDR3 residues: CSARLKGQAHTGELFF. CDR3 DNA: TGCAGTGCTAGACTCAAGGGACAGGCTCACACCGGGGAGCTGTTTTTT.

Note on this clonotype: The junction shows a germline mismatch at one end, possibly a read error. V usage is TRBV20-1 and J usage is TRBJ2-1; D gene unclear. The length of the CDR3 is 12 residues. CDR1 is DFQATT and CDR2 is SNEGSKA in the germline V gene (reference sequence). CDR3 amino acids: CSIGLRNNEQSF. The CDR3, as DNA: TGCAGTATAGGATTAAGAAACAATGAGCAGTCCTTC.

Ten or more counts support this clonotype. This chain joins TRBV5-1 and TRBJ2-1, with TRBD1 matching 10 bases. This CDR3 is built from 14 residues. V lost 4 bases to trimming and J lost 8 bases; unmatched junction nucleotides: 6. From germline, CDR1 is SGHRS and CDR2 YFSETQ. This CDR3 is CASSRDRGLDEQFF. CDR3 in DNA: TGCGCCAGCAGCCGTGACAGGGGGCTGGATGAGCAGTTCTTC. Filled out from reference TRBV5-1 and TRBJ2-1, the complete variable domain reads KAGVTQTPRYLIKTRGQQVTLSCSPISGHRSVSWYQQTPGQGLQFLFEYFSETQRNKGNFPGRFSGRQFSNSRSEMNVSTLELGDSALYLCASSRDRGLDEQFFGPGTRLTVL.